The next 19 T cell receptor beta chains were all read from a single sample in a study of shared clonotypes between healthy human individuals. Assay used: immunoSEQ multiplex PCR; TCRdb lists only in-frame clones, some missing. There are fewer than 3 million clones in the sample; 85% to 95% occur only once, and approximately 0.41% lies in the top ten. The sample comprised naive CD4+ T cells from PBMCs. Described subset: CD45RA+ positively selected. Receptors were obtained from a man between 18 and 29 years old in good health. Some clones in this sample may be carry-over from other donors' samples.

Note on this clone: The limits of the CDR3 on the DNA are not certain, so only TCRdb's listed CDR3 is given. Other nucleotide sequences in the sample specify the same CDR3. This chain joins TRBV9 and TRBJ2-7. Germline V gene data show CDR1 as SGDLS and CDR2 as YYNGEE. From its first to its last residue, the CDR3 has 16 amino acids. CDR3 sequence: CASSVATGSDSYEQYF.

This chain links TRBV14 with TRBJ2-7, with D unclear. The CDR3 totals 13 residues. Germline loops: CDR1 SGHDN, CDR2 FVKESK. V shed 2 bases and J shed 5 bases, with 10 bases lying between them. The CDR3 DNA reads TGTGCCAGCAGCCAACTTGGACGAGACGAGCAGTACTTC. Amino acid sequence: CASSQLGRDEQYF.

The chain recombines TRBV4-1 with TRBJ2-7, with D possibly matching TRBD1 (5 bases). The length of the CDR3 is 15 residues. V lost 2 bases to trimming and J lost 7 bases, with 18 bases between them. Germline values: CDR1 MGHRA, CDR2 YSYEKL. The CDR3 DNA is TGCGCCAGCAGCCAACAAATCGTAAGGGGTGGTGAGCAGTACTTC. As protein: CASSQQIVRGGEQYF.

The chain has TRBV5-1 and TRBJ2-7; the D gene could be TRBD1 or TRBD2 (5 bases each). This CDR3 region has 13 residues. V lost 4 bases and J lost 6, with 14 bases in between. Germline loops: CDR1 SGHRS, CDR2 YFSETQ. The CDR3 region is CASSLGTKSEQYF. CDR3 nucleotides: TGCGCCAGCAGCCTTGGGACCAAGTCCGAGCAGTACTTC.

This chain connects TRBV28 to TRBJ1-5, with unresolved D. CDR1 is MDHEN, CDR2 SYDVKM, per germline. The CDR3 consists of 14 residues. Deletions cut 7 bases from V and 1 base from J, with 11 bases between. CDR3: CASKKGGSNQPQHF. The DNA of the CDR3 is TGTGCCAGCAAAAAGGGAGGGAGCAATCAGCCCCAGCATTTT.

With respect to this clone: At one of its ends the junction is not consistent with the germline gene, which may arise from a read error. The chain combines TRBV7-9 with TRBJ2-3; D unclear. The germline V gene has CDR1 SEHNR and CDR2 FQNEAQ (reference sequence). This CDR3 has 11 residues. The CDR3: CASSEQGGEVF. The CDR3 DNA reads TGTGCCAGCAGCGAACAAGGTGGGGAAGTATTT.

This sequence joins TRBV5-1 and TRBJ2-7, with 7 bases aligning to TRBD1. Germline V gives CDR1 SGHRS, CDR2 YFSETQ. The CDR3 spans 15 residues. J lost 1 base, V lost 4 bases, and 8 bases had no gene match. The CDR3 bases are TGCGCCAGCAGCAAGGGGGACAGCCGATCCTACGAGCAGTACTTC. Translating gives CASSKGDSRSYEQYF.

The chain has TRBV28 and TRBJ2-1, with 10 bases fitting TRBD2. Germline assignment: CDR1 MDHEN and CDR2 SYDVKM. V dropped 4 bases and J dropped 5; count of bases not matched to a gene: 5. The CDR3 runs to 15 residues. The CDR3 nucleotides are TGTGCCAGCAGTTCGAGCGGGAGGGGAGACAATGAGCAGTTCTTC. Translated, it gives CASSSSGRGDNEQFF.

V is TRBV18 and J is TRBJ2-1, with D possibly TRBD2 on 5 matching bases. This CDR3 contains 16 residues. The germline V and J ends were trimmed by 0 bases and 8 bases, with 17 bases remaining between them. CDR1 and CDR2 (germline): KGHSH, LQKENI. The CDR3 protein is CASSPPSGRNRDEQFF. CDR3 bases: TGTGCCAGCTCACCACCTAGTGGGAGAAATAGGGATGAGCAGTTCTTC. Based on the CDR3 plus reference TRBV18 and TRBJ2-1, the full variable domain is NAGVMQNPRHLVRRRGQEARLRCSPMKGHSHVYWYRQLPEEGLKFMVYLQKENIIDESGMPKERFSAEFPKEGPSILRIQQVVRGDSAAYFCASSPPSGRNRDEQFFGPGTRLTVL.

The rearrangement uses TRBV7-9 and TRBJ2-5, with D perhaps being TRBD1 or TRBD2 (5 bases each). The CDR3 has 14 amino acids. The ends were cut back, 4 bases at V and 5 bases at J, with 14 bases in the middle. CDR1 and CDR2 (germline): SEHNR, FQNEAQ (reference sequence). The CDR3 protein is CASSSRVASETQYF. CDR3 sequence (DNA): TGTGCCAGCAGCTCCAGGGTGGCTAGCGAGACCCAGTACTTC.

The rearrangement uses TRBV15 and TRBJ2-7, with a tentative D call TRBD1 (6 bases). CDR1 and CDR2 (germline): LNHNV, YYDKDF (reference sequence). The germline V and J ends were trimmed by 7 bases and 1 base, with 17 bases remaining between them. CDR3 size: 15 residues. The chain's CDR3 is CATTPDRALSYEQYF. The DNA of the CDR3 is TGTGCCACCACCCCGGACAGAGCCTTATCCTACGAGCAGTACTTC. Combining the CDR3 with reference TRBV15 and TRBJ2-7 gives the whole variable domain DAMVIQNPRYQVTQFGKPVTLSCSQTLNHNVMYWYQQKSSQAPKLLFHYYDKDFNNEADTPDNFQSRRPNTSFCFLDIRSPGLGDTAMYLCATTPDRALSYEQYFGPGTRLTVT.

This clone is a singleton in its sample. Other nucleotide sequences from this sample produce the same CDR3. The chain joins TRBV5-1 to TRBJ2-7, with D unclear. The CDR3 spans 12 residues. The V gene lost 0 bases and the J gene lost 4 bases, with 5 bases spanning the gap. Germline V gene sequence: CDR1 SGHRS, CDR2 YFSETQ. The CDR3 sequence: CASSLGAYEQYF. In DNA form, the CDR3 reads TGCGCCAGCAGCTTGGGTGCTTACGAGCAGTACTTC.

The V gene is TRBV18, the J gene TRBJ2-7; 9 bases match TRBD2. The CDR3 covers 16 residues. V gave up 4 bases and J gave up 1 base; unmatched junction bases: 8. Germline lookup yields CDR1 KGHSH and CDR2 LQKENI. The CDR3 DNA reads TGTGCCAGCTCACTTTTCCCAGCGGGAGGATCCTACGAGCAGTACTTC. This gives the protein CASSLFPAGGSYEQYF.

Worth noting for this clone: The same CDR3 also results from other DNA sequences found in this sample. The gene calls are TRBV5-6 and TRBJ2-5, with D unclear. The CDR3 totals 11 residues. V was trimmed by 2 bases and J by 5 bases, leaving 4 bases between them. Germline CDR1 and CDR2: SGHDT and YYEEEE. For the CDR3, the DNA is TGTGCCAGCAGCTTATCGGAGACCCAGTACTTC. Protein: CASSLSETQYF.

The chain recombines TRBV5-1 with TRBJ1-1; no firm D call. V lost 2 bases and J 9 bases, leaving 20 bases between the germline ends. Germline V gene sequence: CDR1 SGHRS, CDR2 YFSETQ. The CDR3 runs 15 residues. Written as DNA, the CDR3 is TGCGCCAGCAGCTTCGCCGCAGGAGCCGAATCCCAAGCTTTCTTT. Its translation: CASSFAAGAESQAFF. Variable domain in full (rest from reference TRBV5-1 and TRBJ1-1): KAGVTQTPRYLIKTRGQQVTLSCSPISGHRSVSWYQQTPGQGLQFLFEYFSETQRNKGNFPGRFSGRQFSNSRSEMNVSTLELGDSALYLCASSFAAGAESQAFFGQGTRLTVV.

This clone was seen a few times. This sample includes further DNA sequences coding for the same CDR3. V gene TRBV5-1 combines with J gene TRBJ1-1; D is undetermined. This CDR3 spans 13 amino acids. CDR1 is SGHRS, CDR2 YFSETQ, per germline. Trimming stripped 1 base from V and 1 base from J, with 5 bases between. CDR3 in amino acids: CASSLLGNTEAFF. CDR3 DNA: TGCGCCAGCAGCTTGTTGGGGAACACTGAAGCTTTCTTT.

The V and J genes are TRBV7-2 and TRBJ2-2; TRBD2 matches 9 bases. Germline CDR1 is SGHTA and CDR2 is FQGNSA. CDR3 length: 15 residues. Unmatched junction bases numbered 5, after V lost 5 bases and J lost 4 bases. The CDR3 sequence is CASSLLAGRTGELFF. The CDR3 nucleotides read TGTGCCAGCAGCCTTCTAGCGGGACGCACCGGGGAGCTGTTTTTT.

As to this clone: This sample also contains other DNA sequences that code for the same CDR3. CDR3 in amino acids: CASSLAGRETQYF. For the CDR3, the DNA is TGTGCCAGCAGTTTGGCGGGGCGAGAGACCCAGTACTTC. The chain employs TRBV28 and TRBJ2-5, with D tentatively TRBD2 (6 bases). Between the trimmed V and J ends, which lost 3 bases and 4 bases, there was a span of 9 bases. The CDR3 loop spans 13 amino acids. The germline V gene encodes CDR1 MDHEN and CDR2 SYDVKM.

The chain couples TRBV7-2 to TRBJ1-1; no firm D call. The CDR3 totals 12 residues. The V end was cut by 4 bases, the J end by 2 bases, with 5 bases between. CDR1 and CDR2 (germline): SGHTA, FQGNSA. As DNA, the CDR3 is TGTGCCAGCAGCTGGGAAAACACTGAAGCTTTCTTT. Its translation: CASSWENTEAFF.